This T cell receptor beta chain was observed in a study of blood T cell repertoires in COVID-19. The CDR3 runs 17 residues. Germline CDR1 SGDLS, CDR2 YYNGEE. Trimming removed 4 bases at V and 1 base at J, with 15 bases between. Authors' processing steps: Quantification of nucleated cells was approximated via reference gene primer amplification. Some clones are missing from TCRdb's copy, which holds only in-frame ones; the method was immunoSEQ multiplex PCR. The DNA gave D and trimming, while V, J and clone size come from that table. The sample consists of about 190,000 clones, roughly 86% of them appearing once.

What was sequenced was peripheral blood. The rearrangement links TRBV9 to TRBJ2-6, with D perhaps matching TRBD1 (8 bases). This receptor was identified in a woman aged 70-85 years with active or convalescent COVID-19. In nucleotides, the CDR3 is TGTGCCAGCAGCCCCCACAGGGGGGGTTCTGGGGCCAACGTCCTGACTTTC. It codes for CASSPHRGGSGANVLTF.